Below are 4 T cell receptor beta chains sequenced from a single sample in a study of STAT5B mutations in CD4+ large granular lymphocyte leukemia. The repertoire was sequenced with immunoSEQ multiplex PCR; TCRdb's copy has only in-frame clones and lacks some. The table includes fewer than 35,000 clones, about 78% detected once. Sequencing used CD4+ T cells from blood buffy coats. These receptors all come from a human donor in good health.

The chain joins TRBV2 to TRBJ2-1; 10 bases align to TRBD1. CDR3 length equals 12 residues. V shed 6 bases and J 15 bases; nucleotides not matched to a gene: 8. The V gene's germline CDR1 is SNHLY and CDR2 FYNNEI. The CDR3 loop reads CASSGDRGKRFF. The CDR3, as DNA: TGTGCCAGCAGCGGGGACAGGGGTAAGCGGTTCTTC.

This chain links TRBV5-4 with TRBJ1-2, with 9 bases matching TRBD1. V lost 2 bases, J lost 3 bases, and 5 bases stayed unmatched. Germline lookup yields CDR1 SGHNT and CDR2 YYREEE (reference sequence). This CDR3 comprises 15 residues. CDR3 sequence: CASSFLDRGDYGYTF. CDR3 nucleotide sequence: TGTGCCAGCAGCTTTCTGGACAGGGGCGACTATGGCTACACCTTC.

The chain joins TRBV2 to TRBJ1-1; D is undetermined. The V gene's germline CDR1 is SNHLY and CDR2 FYNNEI. Trimming took off 8 bases at V and 1 base at J, with 8 bases between the two ends. The CDR3 length is 12 residues. As DNA, the CDR3 is TGTGCCAGCCGAAATACGAACACTGAAGCTTTCTTT. Its translation: CASRNTNTEAFF.

CDR3: CASSLVGARGYTF. CDR3 sequence (DNA): TGTGCCAGCAGCTTAGTAGGGGCTCGCGGCTACACCTTC. V usage is TRBV13 and J usage is TRBJ1-2, with TRBD1 as a possible D gene (5 bases). Germline CDR1 is PRHDT and CDR2 is FYEKMQ (reference sequence). This CDR3 has 13 residues. Deletions cut 1 base from V and 8 bases from J, with 11 bases between.